Below are 20 T cell receptor beta chains sequenced from a single sample in a study of blood T cell repertoires in COVID-19. Some clones are missing from TCRdb's copy, which holds only in-frame ones; the method was immunoSEQ multiplex PCR. The sample holds about 240,000 clones; approximately 83% are singletons and the top ten take roughly 1.9%. Sequenced material: peripheral blood. The receptors were gathered from a man aged 25 to 40 who had recovered from COVID-19.

This sequence joins TRBV18 and TRBJ2-7; weak D call: TRBD1 (5 bases). This CDR3 spans 17 amino acids. CDR1 KGHSH and CDR2 LQKENI come from the germline V gene. V dropped 2 bases and J dropped 6 bases, with 23 bases sitting between them. CDR3 region: CASSPALGVGLTGEQYF. CDR3 sequence (DNA): TGTGCCAGCTCACCAGCCCTAGGGGTTGGCCTTACGGGCGAGCAGTACTTC.

This clone has a single count. V usage is TRBV10-2 and J usage is TRBJ2-2, with 13 bases lining up with TRBD2. The CDR3 loop spans 17 amino acids. The germline V gene encodes CDR1 WSHSY and CDR2 SAAADI. V gave up 4 bases and J gave up 3 bases; unmatched junction bases: 5. CDR3 sequence: CASSGTSGGPYTGELFF. In DNA form, the CDR3 reads TGCGCCAGCAGTGGGACTAGCGGGGGTCCTTACACCGGGGAGCTGTTTTTT.

This chain uses TRBV20-1 with TRBJ2-7; TRBD2 matches at 9 bases. The germline CDR1 and CDR2 sequences are DFQATT and SNEGSKA (reference sequence). The CDR3 extends over 13 amino acids. J gave up 6 bases and V 3 bases, and 6 bases lay outside the gene matches. The CDR3 here is CSASKRGDREQYF. The CDR3 DNA follows: TGCAGTGCTAGTAAGCGGGGGGACCGCGAGCAGTACTTC.

Turning to this clone: A much larger clone sits a single nucleotide away, making a read error possible. This rearrangement joins TRBV5-1 to TRBJ1-2; D gene uncertain. Trimming took 0 bases from V and 0 from J, leaving 6 bases between them. Germline lookup yields CDR1 SGHRS and CDR2 YFSETQ. This CDR3 region has 14 residues. CDR3 sequence (DNA): TGCGCCAGCAGCTTGGACGGAGCTAACTATGGCTACACCTTC. Its translation is CASSLDGANYGYTF.

This sequence joins TRBV6-1 and TRBJ1-5; possible D gene TRBD1, 6 bases. Germline lookup yields CDR1 MNHNS and CDR2 SASEGT. V gave up 3 bases and J gave up 5 bases, with 17 bases separating them. CDR3 length equals 16 residues. CDR3 protein: CASSEGLGGLHQPQHF. Here the CDR3 DNA reads TGTGCCAGCAGTGAGGGGTTGGGGGGGCTACATCAGCCCCAGCATTTT.

The chain recombines TRBV5-1 with TRBJ2-5, with 7 bases identical to TRBD2. Germline assignment: CDR1 SGHRS and CDR2 YFSETQ. Trimming at V came to 2 bases and at J to 2 bases, leaving 6 bases not matched to a gene. CDR3 length equals 15 residues. CDR3 loop: CASSLGDYRQETQYF. Written as DNA, the CDR3 is TGCGCCAGCAGCTTAGGGGACTATAGACAAGAGACCCAGTACTTC.

CDR3 region: CASTQGRGTEAFF. The CDR3 DNA follows: TGTGCCAGCACTCAGGGGAGGGGCACTGAAGCTTTCTTT. The V call is TRBV2, the J call TRBJ1-1; weak D call: TRBD1 (6 bases). Trimming removed 7 bases at V and 4 bases at J, with 13 bases between. Germline lookup yields CDR1 SNHLY and CDR2 FYNNEI. This CDR3 is built from 13 residues. Together with reference TRBV2 and TRBJ1-1, the CDR3 gives the full variable domain: EPEVTQTPSHQVTQMGQEVILRCVPISNHLYFYWYRQILGQKVEFLVSFYNNEISEKSEIFDDQFSVERPDGSNFTLKIRSTKLEDSAMYFCASTQGRGTEAFFGQGTRLTVV.

The chain joins TRBV10-3 to TRBJ2-7, with no clear D. The CDR3 loop spans 14 amino acids. Germline CDR1 is ENHRY and CDR2 is SYGVKD. Between the trimmed V and J ends, which lost 4 bases and 3 bases, there was a span of 13 bases. The CDR3, as DNA: TGTGCCATCAGTGTCTCGGAGCGAATCTACGAGCAGTACTTC. Translated: CAISVSERIYEQYF.

The table lists this clone with a count of one. CDR3 bases: TGTGCCAGCAGACCGCCAGGGGGCAGAACAGATACGCAGTATTTT. Its translation is CASRPPGGRTDTQYF. The rearrangement links TRBV5-5 to TRBJ2-3, with 8 bases aligning to TRBD1. The junction had 8 bases not matched to a gene; V was cut back by 5 bases and J by 3 bases. The CDR3 spans 15 residues. Germline V lookup: CDR1 SGHKS, CDR2 YYEKEE (reference sequence).

The chain combines TRBV7-8 with TRBJ2-5, with D possibly being TRBD2 (6 bases). Germline V gene lookup returns CDR1 SGHVS and CDR2 FQNEAQ. The CDR3 length is 13 residues. Trimming pared 4 bases from V and 1 base from J, leaving 7 bases between. CDR3 nucleotide sequence: TGTGCCAGCAGCTCGGGGGTCCAAGAGACCCAGTACTTC. This encodes CASSSGVQETQYF. Based on the CDR3 plus reference TRBV7-8 and TRBJ2-5, the full variable domain is GAGVSQSPRYKVAKRGQDVALRCDPISGHVSLFWYQQALGQGPEFLTYFQNEAQLDKSGLPSDRFFAERPEGSVSTLKIQRTQQEDSAVYLCASSSGVQETQYFGPGTRLLVL.

This chain joins TRBV2 and TRBJ2-7; the D is unclear. Germline lookup yields CDR1 SNHLY and CDR2 FYNNEI. The ends were cut back, 1 base at V and 0 bases at J, with 7 bases in the middle. The CDR3 length is 14 residues. CDR3 nucleotide sequence: TGTGCCAGCAGTGAAGGGGCCGACTCCTACGAGCAGTACGTC. As protein: CASSEGADSYEQYV.

This clone was detected a few times. The chain joins TRBV7-8 to TRBJ1-2; 7 nucleotides align to TRBD1. The germline V gene has CDR1 SGHVS and CDR2 FQNEAQ. The CDR3 consists of 17 residues. The junction had 16 bases not matched to a gene; V was cut back by 6 bases and J by 3 bases. CDR3 sequence: CASREGTAGRWDYGYTF. The CDR3 DNA reads TGTGCCAGCAGGGAGGGGACAGCAGGTCGGTGGGACTATGGCTACACCTTC.

This chain joins TRBV13 and TRBJ2-5; 13 nucleotides line up with TRBD2. Germline CDR1 is PRHDT and CDR2 is FYEKMQ (reference sequence). V lost 6 bases, J lost 5 bases, and 18 bases stayed unmatched. There are 19 residues in the CDR3. DNA for the CDR3: TGTGCCAGCAGAGCCCGACTAGCGGGGGGCTCGGTAGGATCTGAGACCCAGTACTTC. Translated, it gives CASRARLAGGSVGSETQYF.

The count of this clone is one. The chain couples TRBV28 to TRBJ1-1; 12 positions match TRBD1. Per the germline V gene, CDR1 is MDHEN and CDR2 is SYDVKM. CDR3 length: 16 residues. The V segment lost 3 bases and the J segment 10 bases; nucleotides outside the gene matches: 12. CDR3 nucleotides: TGTGCCAGCAGTTTGGCTGGGACAGGGGGCTTCGGAGTAGCTTTCTTT. As protein: CASSLAGTGGFGVAFF.

The chain has TRBV4-1 and TRBJ1-2, with 9 bases lining up with TRBD1. The trim removed 2 bases at V and 0 bases at J, leaving 1 base unmatched. This CDR3 contains 15 residues. Germline loops: CDR1 MGHRA, CDR2 YSYEKL. The CDR3 nucleotides are TGCGCCAGCAGCCAAAGGGACAGGGCTAACTATGGCTACACCTTC. Encoded protein: CASSQRDRANYGYTF.

The rearrangement links TRBV19 to TRBJ1-2, with D possibly TRBD1 on 6 matching bases. Trimming left V 7 bases short and J 3 bases short, with 15 bases between. CDR3 length: 14 amino acids. CDR1 LNHDA and CDR2 SQIVND come from the germline V gene (reference sequence). For the CDR3, the DNA is TGTGCCAGTACCAGACGGGGGGCGGACTATGGCTACACCTTC. It translates to CASTRRGADYGYTF.

The CDR3 region has the DNA TGCGCCAGCAGCCAGGGGGCACGGGACACTGAAGCTTTCTTT. Amino acid sequence: CASSQGARDTEAFF. The chain couples TRBV5-1 to TRBJ1-1; 8 positions match TRBD1. This CDR3 is built from 14 residues. V lost 4 bases and J lost 3; bases outside the gene matches: 5. CDR1 and CDR2 (germline): SGHRS, YFSETQ. Drawing the rest from reference TRBV5-1 and TRBJ1-1, the complete variable domain is KAGVTQTPRYLIKTRGQQVTLSCSPISGHRSVSWYQQTPGQGLQFLFEYFSETQRNKGNFPGRFSGRQFSNSRSEMNVSTLELGDSALYLCASSQGARDTEAFFGQGTRLTVV.

The chain couples TRBV10-1 to TRBJ2-5, with a weak D call TRBD2 (5 bases). The CDR3 has 14 amino acids. Germline CDR1 reads WNHNN; CDR2 reads SYGVQD (reference sequence). Trimming pared 8 bases from V and 1 base from J, leaving 14 bases between. The CDR3 here is CASSPAEVQETQYF. CDR3 sequence (DNA): TGCGCCAGCTCCCCGGCGGAGGTCCAAGAGACCCAGTACTTC.

The chain links TRBV11-1 to TRBJ2-7; D call uncertain. Germline-derived CDR1 and CDR2 are SGHAT and FQDESV (reference sequence). Trimming removed 2 bases from V and 1 base from J, with 12 bases in between. This CDR3 region has 15 residues. The CDR3 DNA follows: TGTGCCAGCAGCTTATCAGGTCAACCTTCCTACGAGCAGTACTTC. This translates into CASSLSGQPSYEQYF.

V usage is TRBV7-3 and J usage is TRBJ2-7; maybe TRBD1 (6 bases). The CDR3 is 13 amino acids. Trimming removed 4 bases from V and 0 bases from J, with 7 bases in between. Germline CDR1 reads SGHTA; CDR2 reads FQGTGA. The chain's CDR3 is CASSWDNSYEQYV. CDR3 DNA: TGTGCCAGCAGCTGGGACAACTCCTACGAGCAGTACGTC.